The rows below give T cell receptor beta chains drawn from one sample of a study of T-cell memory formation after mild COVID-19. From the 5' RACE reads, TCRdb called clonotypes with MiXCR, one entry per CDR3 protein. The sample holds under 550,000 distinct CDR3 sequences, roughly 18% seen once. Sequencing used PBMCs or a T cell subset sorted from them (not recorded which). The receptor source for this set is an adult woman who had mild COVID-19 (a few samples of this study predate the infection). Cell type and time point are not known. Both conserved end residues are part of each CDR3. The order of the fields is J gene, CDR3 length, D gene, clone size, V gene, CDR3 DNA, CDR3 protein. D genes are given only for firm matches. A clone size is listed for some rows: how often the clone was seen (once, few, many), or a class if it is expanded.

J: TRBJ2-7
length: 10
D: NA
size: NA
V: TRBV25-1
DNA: TGTGCCAGCAGTCGCGTCGAGCAGTACTTC
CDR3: CASSRVEQYF

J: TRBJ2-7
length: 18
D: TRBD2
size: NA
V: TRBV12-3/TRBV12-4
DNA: TGTGCCAGCAGTTTAGGGCTAGCGGGAGTTGGTCCTCGTTACGAGCAGTACTTC
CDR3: CASSLGLAGVGPRYEQYF

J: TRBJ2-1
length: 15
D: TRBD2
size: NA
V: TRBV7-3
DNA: TGTGCCAGCCAGGCCCTGGGGACTAGCGGCAATGAGCAGTTCTTC
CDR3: CASQALGTSGNEQFF

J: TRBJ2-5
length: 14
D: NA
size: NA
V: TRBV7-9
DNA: TGTGCCAGCAGCCCCCGGGACCTGGGAGAGACCCAGTACTTC
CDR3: CASSPRDLGETQYF

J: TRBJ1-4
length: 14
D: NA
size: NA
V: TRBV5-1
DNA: TGCGCCAGCAGCAGGGACGGTCCATATGAAAAACTGTTTTTT
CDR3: CASSRDGPYEKLFF

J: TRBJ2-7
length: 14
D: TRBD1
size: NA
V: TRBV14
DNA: TGTGCCAGCAGCCAAACGACAGGGATCTACGAGCAGTACTTC
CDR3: CASSQTTGIYEQYF

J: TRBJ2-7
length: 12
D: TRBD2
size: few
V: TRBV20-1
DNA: TGCAGTGCTAAGGGCGGGAGCTACGAGCAGTACTTC
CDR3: CSAKGGSYEQYF

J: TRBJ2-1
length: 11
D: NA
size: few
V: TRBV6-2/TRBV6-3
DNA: TGTGCCAGCAGTTTAGGGGAGAAGCAGTTCTTC
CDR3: CASSLGEKQFF

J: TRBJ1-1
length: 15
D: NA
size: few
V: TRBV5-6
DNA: TGTGCCAGCAGCTTTGCAGGGGTACGGGACACTGAAGCTTTCTTT
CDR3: CASSFAGVRDTEAFF

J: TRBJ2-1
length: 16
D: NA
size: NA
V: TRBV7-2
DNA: TGTGCCAGCAGCGTAAGGCGGAGCGTCCTGGGGGATGAGCAGTTCTTC
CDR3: CASSVRRSVLGDEQFF

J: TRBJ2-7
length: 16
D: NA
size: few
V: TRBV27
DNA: TGTGCCAGCGGGGATCAAGGACCTGTCGGAATCGACGAGCAGTACTTC
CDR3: CASGDQGPVGIDEQYF

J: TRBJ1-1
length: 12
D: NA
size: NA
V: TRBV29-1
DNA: TGCAGCGTCGAGTACGGGCACACTGAAGCTTTCTTT
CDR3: CSVEYGHTEAFF